This T cell receptor beta chain was found in a study of blood T cell repertoires in COVID-19. Generated by immunoSEQ multiplex PCR, the TCRdb table keeps only in-frame clones and is missing some. The table records around 230,000 clones, just under 90% of them present only once. Participants reported their clinical history, and cohort assignment relied on those reports. Trimming at V came to 5 bases and at J to 4 bases, leaving 12 bases not matched to a gene. Germline CDR1 reads LGHDT; CDR2 reads YNNKEL (reference sequence). The CDR3 consists of 16 residues. The sequenced material came from PBMCs or T cells enriched from blood (not recorded which). The rearrangement links TRBV3-1 (or the pseudogene TRBV3-2) to TRBJ2-5; TRBD2 matches at 8 bases. This sequence originates from a woman aged 25 to 39 with acute COVID-19. The CDR3 nucleotides are TGTGCCAGCAGCTCCCAGCCGGGGGGGGGTGGAGAGACCCAGTACTTC. Translation: CASSSQPGGGGETQYF.